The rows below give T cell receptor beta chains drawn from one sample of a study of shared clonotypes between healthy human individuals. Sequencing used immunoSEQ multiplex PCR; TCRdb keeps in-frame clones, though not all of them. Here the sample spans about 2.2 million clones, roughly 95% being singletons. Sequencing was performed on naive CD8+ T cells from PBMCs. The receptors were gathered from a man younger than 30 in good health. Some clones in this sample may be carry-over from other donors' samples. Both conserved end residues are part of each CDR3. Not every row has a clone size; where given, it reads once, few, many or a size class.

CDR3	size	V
CASSFQGAGYNEQFF	NA	TRBV28
CASSYGAWQYF	NA	TRBV7-9
CAIRERDEQFF	NA	TRBV10-3
CASSYSAGAEAFF	NA	TRBV6-5
CASSAGTSGEQYF	NA	TRBV9
CAWRTGMNTEAFF	NA	TRBV30
CASSLTGPSYQETQYF	NA	TRBV7-9
CASSRTVNTEAFF	NA	TRBV25-1
CASSQGLAGGLSYEQYF	NA	TRBV4-3
CASSLQGQGVSETQYF	once	TRBV7-9
CASSLPASYEQYF	NA	TRBV5-1
CASSQDASTMVGELFF	NA	TRBV4-1
CASSLVGSYEQYF	NA	TRBV28
CASRLGLAGVTDTQYF	NA	TRBV5-6
CASSEGVDTQYF	NA	TRBV2
CASGLGLDEQYF	NA	TRBV12-5
CASSEFYGNSGNTIYF	NA	TRBV6-1
CASSLRTGEQFF	NA	TRBV7-8
CASSTRLRSYNEQFF	NA	TRBV28
CASSLTGGELFF	NA	TRBV4-1
CASSRDSNQPQHF	few	TRBV7-9
CASSLGRRGELFF	NA	TRBV11-3
CASSLIPAGELFF	NA	TRBV7-3
CASSELGGSRGNNEQFF	NA	TRBV6-1
CASSRLLPRWTGELFF	once	TRBV19
CASSPWTGGSFLGYTF	NA	TRBV28
CASKQGSNEQYF	NA	TRBV19
CASSSTSGGNTGELFF	NA	TRBV5-1
CASSYLSGSSYEQYF	NA	TRBV6-5
CASSVGRGSMYNEQFF	NA	TRBV9
CSVLPLPEAFF	NA	TRBV29-1
CASSHRQGTSGYTF	NA	TRBV4-1
CASSPPGPQYPYEQYF	NA	TRBV27
CASSQVLGGLRDTQYF	NA	TRBV4-3
CASSIGRRGEQYF	NA	TRBV19